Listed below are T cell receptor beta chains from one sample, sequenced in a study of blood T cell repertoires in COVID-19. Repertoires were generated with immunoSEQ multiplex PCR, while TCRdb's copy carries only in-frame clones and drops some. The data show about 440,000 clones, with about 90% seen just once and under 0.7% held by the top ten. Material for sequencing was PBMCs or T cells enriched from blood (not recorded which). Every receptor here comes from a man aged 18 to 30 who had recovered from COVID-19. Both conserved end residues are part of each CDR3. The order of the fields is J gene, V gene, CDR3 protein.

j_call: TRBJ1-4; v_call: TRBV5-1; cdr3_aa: CASSLAPQGSGEKLFF
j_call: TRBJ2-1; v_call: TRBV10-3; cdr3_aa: CAISGRGGYEQFF
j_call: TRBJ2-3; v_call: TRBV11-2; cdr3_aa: CASRAGVRGRTQYF
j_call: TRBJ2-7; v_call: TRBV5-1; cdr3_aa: CASSPGTAYEQYF
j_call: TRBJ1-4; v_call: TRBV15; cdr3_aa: CATSRDIPATNEKLFF
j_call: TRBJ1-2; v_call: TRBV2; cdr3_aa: CASSEGTGVFYGYTF
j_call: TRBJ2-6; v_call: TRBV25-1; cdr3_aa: CASSGATPSGANVLTF
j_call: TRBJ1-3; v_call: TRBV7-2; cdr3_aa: CASSPDRGKHTIYF
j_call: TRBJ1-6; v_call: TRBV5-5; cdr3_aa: CASSLLGGRSYNSPLHF
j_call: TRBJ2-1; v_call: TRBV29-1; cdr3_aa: CSVVLDIRVDEQFF
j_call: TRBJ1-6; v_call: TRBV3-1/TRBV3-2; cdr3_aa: CASSWGQGGYSPLHF
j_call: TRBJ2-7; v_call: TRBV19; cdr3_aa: CASSKSVLSEQYF
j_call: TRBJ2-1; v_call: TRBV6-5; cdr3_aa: CASSRAGTGYNEQFF
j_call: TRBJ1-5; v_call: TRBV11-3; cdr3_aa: CASSGGVNQPQHF
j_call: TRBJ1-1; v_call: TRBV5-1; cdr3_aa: CASSLLGQMNTEAFF
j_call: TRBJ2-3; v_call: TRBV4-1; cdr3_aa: CASSQDSSGGLNTQYF
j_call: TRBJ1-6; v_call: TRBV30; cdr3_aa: CAWGAGVNSPLHF
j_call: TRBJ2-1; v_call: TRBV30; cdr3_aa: CAWSELNEQFF
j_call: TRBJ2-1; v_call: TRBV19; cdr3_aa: CASSIISGGYNEQFF
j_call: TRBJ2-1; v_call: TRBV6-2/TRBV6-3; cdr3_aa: CASSYGSGGALDEQFF
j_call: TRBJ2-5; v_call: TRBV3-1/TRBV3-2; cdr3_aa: CASSQEVGLGGETQYF
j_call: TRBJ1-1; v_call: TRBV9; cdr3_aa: CASSATRGTTEAFF
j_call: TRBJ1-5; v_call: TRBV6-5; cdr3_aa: CASSYVRRDSNQPQHF
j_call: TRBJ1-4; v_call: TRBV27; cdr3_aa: CASSLTGENEKLFF
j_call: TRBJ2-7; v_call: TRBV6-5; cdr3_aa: CASRLRLLANEQYF
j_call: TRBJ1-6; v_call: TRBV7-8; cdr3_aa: CASSPGTGVTPLHF
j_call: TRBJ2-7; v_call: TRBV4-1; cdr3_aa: CASSQPLLAGGTYEQYF
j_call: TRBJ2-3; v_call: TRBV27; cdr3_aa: CASRMMWTGGPIADTQYF
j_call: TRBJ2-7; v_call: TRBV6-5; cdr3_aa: CASSYSTGTYEQYF
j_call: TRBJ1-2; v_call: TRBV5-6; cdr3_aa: CASSPGAYGYTF